The next 20 T cell receptor beta chains were all read from a single sample in a study of cytomegalovirus exposure and HLA in healthy donors. Both 60 Vbeta primers and 13 Jbeta primers went into the PCR. Sequencing used immunoSEQ multiplex PCR; TCRdb keeps in-frame clones, though not all of them. Here the sample spans about 180,000 clones, roughly 80% being singletons. Sequencing input: PBMCs. The receptors originated from a girl aged 10 to 17 in good health and CMV-seropositive.

In its sample, this clone was seen once. The J gene is TRBJ1-1, the V gene TRBV19; D is undetermined. This CDR3 comprises 14 residues. V was trimmed by 6 bases and J by 0 bases, leaving 11 bases between them. Germline lookup yields CDR1 LNHDA and CDR2 SQIVND (reference sequence). CDR3 bases: TGTGCCAGTAGCACCAGTACAGTGAACACTGAAGCTTTCTTT. Encoded protein: CASSTSTVNTEAFF.

This chain joins TRBV5-6 and TRBJ2-5; D is possibly TRBD2 (6 bases). Trimming left V 5 bases short and J 1 base short, with 9 bases between. Germline V gives CDR1 SGHDT, CDR2 YYEEEE. There are 13 residues in the CDR3. The CDR3: CASSSGVQETQYF. The CDR3 bases are TGTGCCAGCAGTTCGGGAGTCCAAGAGACCCAGTACTTC.

V and J are TRBV5-4 and TRBJ2-1, with 11 bases aligning to TRBD2. V lost 7 bases and J lost 15; bases outside the gene matches: 15. CDR3 length: 14 amino acids. Germline V gene data show CDR1 as SGHNT and CDR2 as YYREEE (reference sequence). In DNA, the CDR3 is TGTGCCAGCGACGTGGGGCTAGCGGGAGGTCTCCCGTTCTTC. Translated, it gives CASDVGLAGGLPFF.

This chain connects TRBV7-2 to TRBJ2-7; 12 bases line up with TRBD2. The trim removed 6 bases at V and 4 bases at J, leaving 7 bases unmatched. This CDR3 comprises 15 residues. Looked up from germline, CDR1 is SGHTA and CDR2 is FQGNSA. The CDR3 DNA reads TGTGCCAGCAGAGCGACTAGCGGGAGTATTTACGAGCAGTACTTC. This encodes CASRATSGSIYEQYF.

The rearrangement joins TRBV29-1 to TRBJ1-1; D remains ambiguous. This CDR3 spans 14 amino acids. Germline V gene lookup returns CDR1 SQVTM and CDR2 ANQGSEA. Trimming took 5 bases from V and 0 from J, leaving 13 bases between them. CDR3 bases: TGCAGCGTTAGGTTGGGCCTCATGAACACTGAAGCTTTCTTT. Its protein is CSVRLGLMNTEAFF. The variable domain in full, with the rest retrieved from reference TRBV29-1 and TRBJ1-1, is SAVISQKPSRDICQRGTSLTIQCQVDSQVTMMFWYRQQPGQSLTLIATANQGSEATYESGFVIDKFPISRPNLTFSTLTVSNMSPEDSSIYLCSVRLGLMNTEAFFGQGTRLTVV.

The CDR3 here is CASSLIHRGLTDTQYF. CDR3 DNA sequence: TGTGCCAGCAGTTTAATACACAGGGGGCTTACAGATACGCAGTATTTT. The rearrangement joins TRBV28 to TRBJ2-3, with 9 bases fitting TRBD1. Germline CDR1 MDHEN, CDR2 SYDVKM. The CDR3 covers 16 residues. J gave up 3 bases and V 2 bases, and 6 bases lay outside the gene matches.

The V call is TRBV27, the J call TRBJ2-5; 8 bases align to TRBD1. The junction had 17 bases not matched to a gene; V was cut back by 3 bases and J by 5 bases. Germline V gives CDR1 MNHEY, CDR2 SMNVEV (reference sequence). The CDR3 is made up of 18 amino acids. DNA for the CDR3: TGTGCCAGCAGTTTTGGGAGGAGACAGGGGTTATTTTGGGAGACCCAGTACTTC. This sequence encodes CASSFGRRQGLFWETQYF.

J is TRBJ2-1 and V is TRBV7-3, with TRBD2 matching 9 bases. The CDR3 extends over 15 amino acids. From germline, CDR1 is SGHTA and CDR2 FQGTGA. The ends lost 1 base at V and 5 bases at J; junction bases unmatched: 3. DNA of the CDR3: TGTGCCAGCAGCTTAATGCCTAGCGGGAACAATGAGCAGTTCTTC. Protein sequence: CASSLMPSGNNEQFF.

The V gene is TRBV6-5, the J gene TRBJ1-2; possible D gene TRBD1, 6 bases. Germline assignment: CDR1 MNHEY and CDR2 SVGAGI. V dropped 4 bases and J dropped 8 bases, with 20 bases sitting between them. There are 15 residues in the CDR3. For the CDR3, the DNA is TGTGCCAGCAGTTCCGAGGGACAAGGGATAGTCGGCTACACCTTC. This translates into CASSSEGQGIVGYTF.

V usage is TRBV6-5 and J usage is TRBJ2-5; 7 bases are shared with TRBD1. CDR1 and CDR2 from the germline V gene are MNHEY and SVGAGI. The CDR3 runs 15 residues. Losses at the gene ends were 0 bases for V and 3 bases for J; bases not matched to a gene: 4. The CDR3 reads CASSYSNGQEETQYF. CDR3 nucleotides: TGTGCCAGCAGTTACTCGAACGGACAGGAAGAGACCCAGTACTTC.

This chain uses TRBV19 with TRBJ2-3; 16 bases are shared with TRBD2. The germline CDR1 and CDR2 sequences are LNHDA and SQIVND (reference sequence). CDR3 length equals 17 residues. After removal of 1 base from V and 4 bases from J, the junction contained 2 bases not matched to a gene. CDR3 sequence (DNA): TGTGCCAGTAGTATAGGAGGGACTAGCGGGAGGGCAGATACGCAGTATTTT. This codes for CASSIGGTSGRADTQYF.

The chain carries TRBV4-3 and TRBJ1-2; D uncertain. This CDR3 region has 16 residues. Germline V gene lookup returns CDR1 LGHNA and CDR2 YSLEER. Trimming left V 2 bases short and J 4 bases short, with 17 bases between. CDR3 nucleotides: TGCGCCAGCAGCCAATCAAAGGAGTTTTTCGCCTATGGCTACACCTTC. Translating it yields CASSQSKEFFAYGYTF.

As DNA, the CDR3 is TGCGCCAGCAGCCAAGATAGGGCACAGGGCACCTACGAGCAGTACTTC. This translates into CASSQDRAQGTYEQYF. V gene TRBV4-1 combines with J gene TRBJ2-7; tentative D call: TRBD1 (6 bases). The V end was cut by 0 bases, the J end by 2 bases, with 14 bases between. This CDR3 region has 16 residues. Germline CDR1 and CDR2: MGHRA and YSYEKL.

The rearrangement joins TRBV6-5 to TRBJ2-5; 7 nucleotides agree with TRBD2. The end of the DNA aligns better with TRBJ2-7, so the J call may be wrong. This CDR3 region has 13 residues. Germline loops: CDR1 MNHEY, CDR2 SVGAGI. This chain's CDR3 is CASRTGGVYEQYF. In nucleotides, the CDR3 is TGTGCCAGCCGAACGGGGGGAGTCTACGAGCAGTACTTC.

The V gene is TRBV7-6, the J gene TRBJ2-3, with 10 bases matching TRBD1. This CDR3 comprises 15 residues. V gave up 5 bases and J gave up 3 bases; unmatched junction bases: 5. Looked up from germline, CDR1 is SGHVS and CDR2 is FNYEAQ. CDR3 loop: CASSTRQGATDTQYF. CDR3 DNA sequence: TGTGCCAGCAGCACCCGACAGGGGGCTACAGATACGCAGTATTTT.

This chain links TRBV11-2 with TRBJ2-3; possible D gene TRBD1, 5 bases. Per the germline V gene, CDR1 is SGHAT and CDR2 is FQNNGV. The CDR3 covers 13 residues. Trimming took off 0 bases at V and 6 bases at J, with 7 bases between the two ends. CDR3 coding DNA: TGTGCCAGCAGCTTAGACAGGGATGATACGCAGTATTTT. Protein product: CASSLDRDDTQYF. Filled out from reference TRBV11-2 and TRBJ2-3, the complete variable domain reads EAGVAQSPRYKIIEKRQSVAFWCNPISGHATLYWYQQILGQGPKLLIQFQNNGVVDDSQLPKDRFSAERLKGVDSTLKIQPAKLEDSAVYLCASSLDRDDTQYFGPGTRLTVL.

The V gene is TRBV7-8, the J gene TRBJ1-2; no definite D call. V was shortened by 1 base and J by 4 bases, with 10 bases between the two germline ends. From germline, CDR1 is SGHVS and CDR2 FQNEAQ. The CDR3 has 14 residues. The CDR3 bases are TGTGCCAGCAGCTTAGGGTGGGGAGGCTATGGCTACACCTTC. Protein: CASSLGWGGYGYTF.

This sequence joins TRBV19 and TRBJ2-4; no definite D call. Trimming pared 3 bases from V and 6 bases from J, leaving 9 bases between. The CDR3 spans 13 residues. In germline, CDR1 is LNHDA, CDR2 SQIVND (reference sequence). CDR3 region: CASSIPLGNIQYF. The CDR3 region has the DNA TGTGCCAGTAGTATTCCCCTAGGAAACATTCAGTACTTC.

This chain links TRBV19 with TRBJ1-5; tentative D call: TRBD1 (6 bases). The germline V gene has CDR1 LNHDA and CDR2 SQIVND (reference sequence). V was clipped by 0 bases and J by 4 bases, with 7 bases between them. There are 14 residues in the CDR3. The chain's CDR3 is CASSIDQGNQPQHF. Written as DNA, the CDR3 is TGTGCCAGTAGTATAGATCAGGGGAATCAGCCCCAGCATTTT.

This chain connects TRBV7-9 to TRBJ2-2; 9 nucleotides align to TRBD2. This CDR3 region has 17 residues. Germline V gene data show CDR1 as SEHNR and CDR2 as FQNEAQ (reference sequence). The J segment lost 3 bases and the V segment lost 5 bases, leaving 10 bases of the junction unmatched. CDR3 DNA sequence: TGTGCCAGCAGCCCCGGGCGGGGGGGATTTTACACCGGGGAGCTGTTTTTT. It yields the protein CASSPGRGGFYTGELFF.